This T cell receptor beta chain is drawn from a study of T cells after yellow fever vaccination. TCRdb redid the calling of the 5' RACE reads with MiXCR, one entry per CDR3 protein. The table records about 370,000 distinct CDR3 sequences, approximately 10% of them present only once. Looked up from germline, CDR1 is DFQATT and CDR2 is SNEGSKA (reference sequence). The CDR3 is 14 amino acids. This clonotype was recorded a few times. This specimen was PBMCs, taken on the day of the first yellow fever vaccination. The sequence was collected from a man aged 18 to 35 who received the YFV17D yellow fever vaccine. This chain links TRBV20-1 with TRBJ2-1; 10 nucleotides line up with TRBD2. CDR3 bases: TGCAGCCAAACAGCGGGGGGGAGATACAATGAGCAGTTCTTC. Translating it yields CSQTAGGRYNEQFF.